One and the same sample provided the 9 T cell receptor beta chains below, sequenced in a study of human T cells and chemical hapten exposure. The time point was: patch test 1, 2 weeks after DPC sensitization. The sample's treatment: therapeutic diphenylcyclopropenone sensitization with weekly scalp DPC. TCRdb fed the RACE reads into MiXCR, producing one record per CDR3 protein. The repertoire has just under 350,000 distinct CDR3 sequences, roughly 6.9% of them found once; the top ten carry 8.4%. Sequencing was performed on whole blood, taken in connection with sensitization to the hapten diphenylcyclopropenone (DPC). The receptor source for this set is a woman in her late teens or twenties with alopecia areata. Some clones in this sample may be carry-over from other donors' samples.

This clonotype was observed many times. CDR3 in amino acids: CASSEYGTGGTEQYF. DNA of the CDR3: TGTGCCAGCAGCGAATATGGGACAGGGGGTACGGAGCAGTACTTC. The chain is built from TRBV12-3 or TRBV12-4 and TRBJ2-7; 11 nucleotides align to TRBD1. CDR3 size: 15 residues. After removal of 6 bases from V and 7 bases from J, the junction contained 11 bases not matched to a gene.

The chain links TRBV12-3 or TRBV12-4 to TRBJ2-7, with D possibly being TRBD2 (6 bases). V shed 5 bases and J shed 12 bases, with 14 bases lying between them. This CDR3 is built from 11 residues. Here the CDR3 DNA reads TGTGCCAGCAGTCCCGGGACTCGTAGGTACTTC. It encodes CASSPGTRRYF.

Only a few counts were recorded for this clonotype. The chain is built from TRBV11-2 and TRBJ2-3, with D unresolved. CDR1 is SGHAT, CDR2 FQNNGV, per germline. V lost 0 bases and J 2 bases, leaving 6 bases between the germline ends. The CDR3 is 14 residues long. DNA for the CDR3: TGTGCCAGCAGCTTAGATTCCCCCACAGATACGCAGTATTTT. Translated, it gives CASSLDSPTDTQYF.

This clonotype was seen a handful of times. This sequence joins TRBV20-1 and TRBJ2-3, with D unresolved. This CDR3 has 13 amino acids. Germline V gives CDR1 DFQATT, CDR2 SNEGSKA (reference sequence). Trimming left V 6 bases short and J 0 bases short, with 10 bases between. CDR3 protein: CSAPPSSTDTQYF. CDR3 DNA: TGCAGTGCCCCACCCTCTAGCACAGATACGCAGTATTTT.

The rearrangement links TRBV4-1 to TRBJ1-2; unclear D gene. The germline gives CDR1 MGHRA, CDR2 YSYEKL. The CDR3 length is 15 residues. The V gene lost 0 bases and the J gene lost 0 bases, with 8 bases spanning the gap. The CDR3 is CASSQDGTANYGYTF. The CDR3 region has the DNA TGCGCCAGCAGCCAAGATGGAACAGCTAACTATGGCTACACCTTC.

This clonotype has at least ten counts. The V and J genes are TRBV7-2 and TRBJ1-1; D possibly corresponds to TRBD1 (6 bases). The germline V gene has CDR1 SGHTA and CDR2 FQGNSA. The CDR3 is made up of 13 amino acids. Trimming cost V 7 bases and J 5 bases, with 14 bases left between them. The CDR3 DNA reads TGTGCCAGCACCACGGTAGGGGGGACTGAAGCTTTCTTT. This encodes CASTTVGGTEAFF.

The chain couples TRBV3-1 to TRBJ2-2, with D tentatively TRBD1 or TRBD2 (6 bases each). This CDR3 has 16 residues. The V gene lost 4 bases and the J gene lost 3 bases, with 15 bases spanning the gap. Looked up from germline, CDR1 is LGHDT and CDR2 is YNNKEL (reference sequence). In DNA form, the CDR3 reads TGTGCCAGCAGCCTAGTCTTCGGGGGCCACACCGGGGAGCTGTTTTTT. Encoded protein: CASSLVFGGHTGELFF. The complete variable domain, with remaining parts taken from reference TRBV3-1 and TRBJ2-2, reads DTAVSQTPKYLVTQMGNDKSIKCEQNLGHDTMYWYKQDSKKFLKIMFSYNNKELIINETVPNRFSPKSPDKAHLNLHINSLELGDSAVYFCASSLVFGGHTGELFFGEGSRLTVL.

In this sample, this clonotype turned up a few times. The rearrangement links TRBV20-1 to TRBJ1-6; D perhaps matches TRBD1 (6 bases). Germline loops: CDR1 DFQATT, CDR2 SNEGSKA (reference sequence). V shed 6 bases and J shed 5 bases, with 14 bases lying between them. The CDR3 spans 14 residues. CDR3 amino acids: CSARRDTDNSPLHF. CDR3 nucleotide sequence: TGCAGTGCCAGGCGGGACACTGATAATTCACCCCTCCACTTT.

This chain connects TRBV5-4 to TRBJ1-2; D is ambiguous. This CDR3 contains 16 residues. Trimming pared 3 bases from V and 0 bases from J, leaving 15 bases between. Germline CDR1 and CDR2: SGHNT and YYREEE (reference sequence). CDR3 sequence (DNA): TGTGCCAGCAGCTCCTCTGTTCGGTCGGCTAACTATGGCTACACCTTC. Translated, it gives CASSSSVRSANYGYTF.